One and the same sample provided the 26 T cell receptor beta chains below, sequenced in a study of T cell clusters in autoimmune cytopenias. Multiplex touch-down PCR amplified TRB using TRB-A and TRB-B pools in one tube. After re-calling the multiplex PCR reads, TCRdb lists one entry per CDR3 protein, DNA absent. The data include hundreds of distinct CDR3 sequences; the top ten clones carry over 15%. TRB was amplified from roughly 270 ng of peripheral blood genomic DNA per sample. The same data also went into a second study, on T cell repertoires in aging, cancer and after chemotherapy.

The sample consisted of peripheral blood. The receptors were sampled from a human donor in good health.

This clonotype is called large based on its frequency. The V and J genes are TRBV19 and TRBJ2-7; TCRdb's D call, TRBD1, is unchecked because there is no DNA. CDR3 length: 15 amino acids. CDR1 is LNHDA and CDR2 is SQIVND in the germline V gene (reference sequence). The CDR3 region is CASSKSGTGTYEQYF.

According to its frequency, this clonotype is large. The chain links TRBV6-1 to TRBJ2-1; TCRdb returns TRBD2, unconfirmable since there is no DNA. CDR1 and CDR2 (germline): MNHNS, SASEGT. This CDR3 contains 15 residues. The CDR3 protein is CASSGLAGGRNEQFF.

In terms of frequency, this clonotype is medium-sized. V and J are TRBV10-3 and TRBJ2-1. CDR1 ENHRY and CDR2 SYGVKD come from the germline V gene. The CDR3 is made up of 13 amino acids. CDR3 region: CAISDSQRNEQFF.

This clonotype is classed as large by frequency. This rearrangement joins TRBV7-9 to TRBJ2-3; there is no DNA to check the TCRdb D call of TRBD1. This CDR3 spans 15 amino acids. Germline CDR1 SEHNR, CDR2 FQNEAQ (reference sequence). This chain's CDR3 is CASSAGEGGVNTQYF.

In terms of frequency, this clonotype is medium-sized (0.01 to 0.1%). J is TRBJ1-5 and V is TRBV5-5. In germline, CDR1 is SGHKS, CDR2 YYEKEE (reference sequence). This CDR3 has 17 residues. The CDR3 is CASSLDEGGFSNQPQHF.

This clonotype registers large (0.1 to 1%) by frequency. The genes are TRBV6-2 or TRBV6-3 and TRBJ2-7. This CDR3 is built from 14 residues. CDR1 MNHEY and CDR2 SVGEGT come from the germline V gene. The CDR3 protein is CASSRTNVEYEQYF.

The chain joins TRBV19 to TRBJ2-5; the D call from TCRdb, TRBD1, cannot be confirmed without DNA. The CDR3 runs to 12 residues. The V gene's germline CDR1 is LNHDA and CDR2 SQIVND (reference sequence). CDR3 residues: CASRAQGQTQYF.

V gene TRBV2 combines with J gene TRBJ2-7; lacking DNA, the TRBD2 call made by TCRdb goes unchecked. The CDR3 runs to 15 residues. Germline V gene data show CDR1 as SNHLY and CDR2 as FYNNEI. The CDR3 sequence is CASRFLSGSSYEQYF.

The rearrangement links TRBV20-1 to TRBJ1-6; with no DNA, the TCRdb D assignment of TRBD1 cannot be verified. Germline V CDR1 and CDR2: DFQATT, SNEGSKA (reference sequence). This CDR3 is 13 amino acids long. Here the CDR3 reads CSATGQANSPLHF.

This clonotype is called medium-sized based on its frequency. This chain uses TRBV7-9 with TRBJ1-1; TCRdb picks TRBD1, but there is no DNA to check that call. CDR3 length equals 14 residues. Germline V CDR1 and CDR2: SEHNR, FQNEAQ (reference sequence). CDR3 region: CASSSGQGSHLSFF.

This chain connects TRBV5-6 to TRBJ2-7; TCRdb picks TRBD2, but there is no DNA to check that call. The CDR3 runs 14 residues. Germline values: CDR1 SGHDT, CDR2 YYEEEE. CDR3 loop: CASSHRGGNYEQYF. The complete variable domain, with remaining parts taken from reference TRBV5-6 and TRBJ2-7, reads DAGVTQSPTHLIKTRGQQVTLRCSPKSGHDTVSWYQQALGQGPQFIFQYYEEEERQRGNFPDRFSGHQFPNYSSELNVNALLLGDSALYLCASSHRGGNYEQYFGPGTRLTVT.

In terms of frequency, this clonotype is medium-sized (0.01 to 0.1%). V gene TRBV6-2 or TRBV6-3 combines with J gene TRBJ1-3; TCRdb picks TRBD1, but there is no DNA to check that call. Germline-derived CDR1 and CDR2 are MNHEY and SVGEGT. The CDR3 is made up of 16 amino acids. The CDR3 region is CASSYPGRRGVNTIYF.

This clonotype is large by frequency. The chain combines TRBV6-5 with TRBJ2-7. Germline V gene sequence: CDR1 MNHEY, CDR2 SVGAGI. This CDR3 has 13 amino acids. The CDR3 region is CASSLRGLYEQYF.

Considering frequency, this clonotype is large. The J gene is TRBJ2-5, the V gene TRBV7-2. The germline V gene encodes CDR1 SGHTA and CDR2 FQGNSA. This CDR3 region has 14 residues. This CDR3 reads CASSLVRQLETQYF.

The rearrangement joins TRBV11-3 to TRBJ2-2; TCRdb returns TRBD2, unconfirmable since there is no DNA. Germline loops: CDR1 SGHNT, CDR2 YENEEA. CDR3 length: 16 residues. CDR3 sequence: CASGGPRQGDTGELFF. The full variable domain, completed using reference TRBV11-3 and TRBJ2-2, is EAGVVQSPRYKIIEKKQPVAFWCNPISGHNTLYWYLQNLGQGPELLIRYENEEAVDDSQLPKDRFSAERLKGVDSTLKIQPAELGDSAVYLCASGGPRQGDTGELFFGEGSRLTVL.

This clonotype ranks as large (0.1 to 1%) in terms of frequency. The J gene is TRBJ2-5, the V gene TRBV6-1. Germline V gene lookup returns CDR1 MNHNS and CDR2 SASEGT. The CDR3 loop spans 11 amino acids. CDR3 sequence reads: CAGRDQETQYF.

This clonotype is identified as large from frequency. This CDR3 is CASSIGAGARYEQYF. The chain links TRBV19 to TRBJ2-7; lacking DNA, the TRBD1 call made by TCRdb goes unchecked. This CDR3 has 15 residues. Germline V gives CDR1 LNHDA, CDR2 SQIVND (reference sequence).

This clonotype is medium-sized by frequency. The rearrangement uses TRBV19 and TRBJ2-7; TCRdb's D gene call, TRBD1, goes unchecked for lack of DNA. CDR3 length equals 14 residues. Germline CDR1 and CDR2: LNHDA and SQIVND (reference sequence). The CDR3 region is CASSIDDRVHEQYF.

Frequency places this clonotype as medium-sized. The CDR3 sequence: CASSGSDTYEQYF. V is TRBV10-1 and J is TRBJ2-7. Germline V lookup: CDR1 WNHNN, CDR2 SYGVQD (reference sequence). The CDR3 is 13 residues long.

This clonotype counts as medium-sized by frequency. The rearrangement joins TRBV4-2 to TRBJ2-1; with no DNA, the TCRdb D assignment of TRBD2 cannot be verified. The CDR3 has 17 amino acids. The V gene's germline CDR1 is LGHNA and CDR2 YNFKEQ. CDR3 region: CASSSASGRRAYNEQFF.

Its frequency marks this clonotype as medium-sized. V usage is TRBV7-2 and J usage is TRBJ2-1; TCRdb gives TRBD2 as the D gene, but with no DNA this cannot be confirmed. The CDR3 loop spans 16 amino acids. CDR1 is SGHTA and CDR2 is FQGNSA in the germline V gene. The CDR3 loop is CASSLEGTAVPNEQFF.

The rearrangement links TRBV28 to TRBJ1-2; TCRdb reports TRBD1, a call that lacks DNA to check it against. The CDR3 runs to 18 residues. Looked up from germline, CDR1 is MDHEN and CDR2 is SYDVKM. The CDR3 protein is CASSLPSGTGVGAYGYTF.

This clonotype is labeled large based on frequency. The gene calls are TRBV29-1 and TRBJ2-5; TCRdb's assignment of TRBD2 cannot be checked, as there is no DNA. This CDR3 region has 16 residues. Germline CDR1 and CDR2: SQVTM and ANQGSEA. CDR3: CSVVSWREQYQETQYF.

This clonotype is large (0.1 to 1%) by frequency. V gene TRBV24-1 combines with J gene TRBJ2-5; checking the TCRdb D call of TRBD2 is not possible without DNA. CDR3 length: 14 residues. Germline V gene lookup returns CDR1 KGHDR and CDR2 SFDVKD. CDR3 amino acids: CATRDRRGQETQYF.

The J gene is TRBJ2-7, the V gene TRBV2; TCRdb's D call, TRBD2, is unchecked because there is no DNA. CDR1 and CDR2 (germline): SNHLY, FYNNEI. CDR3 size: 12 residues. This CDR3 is CASRVWEEGQYF.

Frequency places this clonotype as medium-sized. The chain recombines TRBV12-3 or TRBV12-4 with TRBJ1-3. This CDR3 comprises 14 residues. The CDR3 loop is CASTVWTSGNTIYF.